This is a list of T cell receptor beta chains from one sample in a study of response to subunit inactivated influenza vaccine. One entry per CDR3 protein results from TCRdb running MiXCR on the RT-PCR reads. The sample holds some 180,000 distinct CDR3 sequences, around 9% seen once. This sample comprised non-naive T cells sorted from PBMCs, obtained on the day of vaccination. The receptors were sampled from a man between 45 and 60 years old who received an inactivated influenza vaccine. Both conserved end residues are part of each CDR3. D genes are given only for firm matches. Clone size is given for some rows only: seen once, a few or many times, or a class if the clone is expanded.

D gene,J gene,V gene,CDR3 length,clone size,CDR3 DNA,CDR3 protein
NA,TRBJ2-7,TRBV15,16,few,TGTGCCACCAGCAGAGATAGGCGGGCCAGCTCCTACGAGCAGTACTTC,CATSRDRRASSYEQYF
TRBD2,TRBJ2-5,TRBV12-3/TRBV12-4,15,many,TGTGCCAGCAGGCCCACTAGCGGTCCACAAGAGACCCAGTACTTC,CASRPTSGPQETQYF
TRBD2,TRBJ2-3,TRBV29-1,17,many,TGCAGCGTTGAAGGTGCCTCTAAGCGGGGGGGAACAGATACGCAGTATTTT,CSVEGASKRGGTDTQYF
TRBD1,TRBJ1-1,TRBV5-6,13,NA,TGTGCCAGCAGCGAGAACAGGGGACCCGAAGCTTTCTTT,CASSENRGPEAFF
TRBD2,TRBJ2-3,TRBV11-1,18,many,TGTGCCAGCAGCTACCCACCCAGACTAGCGGGAGTGAGGGATACGCAGTATTTT,CASSYPPRLAGVRDTQYF
TRBD1,TRBJ1-2,TRBV5-4,15,few,TGTGCCAGCAGCCCGCTTCAGGGACAGAACTATGGCTACACCTTC,CASSPLQGQNYGYTF
NA,TRBJ2-5,TRBV2,11,NA,TGTGCCAGCAGCGGTATAGGGGCCCAGTACTTC,CASSGIGAQYF
NA,TRBJ1-6,TRBV14,17,NA,TGTGCCAGCAGCCAAACGAGTTGGGGCTCCCATAATTCACCCCTCCACTTT,CASSQTSWGSHNSPLHF
TRBD1,TRBJ1-6,TRBV3-1,17,few,TGTGCCAGCAGCCTATCCGGGACAGGGAAGAAGGGATCACCCCTCCACTTT,CASSLSGTGKKGSPLHF
NA,TRBJ2-1,TRBV4-3,12,few,TGCGCCAGCAGCCAAAGTGGGAATGAGCAGTTCTTC,CASSQSGNEQFF
NA,TRBJ1-2,TRBV7-9,15,NA,TGTGCCAGCAGCCCGACCCAGGACACCTTCTATGGCTACACCTTC,CASSPTQDTFYGYTF
NA,TRBJ1-1,TRBV20-1,11,NA,TGCAGTGCTAGTCCTAGGATCGAAGCTTTCTTT,CSASPRIEAFF
TRBD1,TRBJ2-5,TRBV27,12,NA,TGTGCCAGCAGGACAGGGCTAGAGACCCAGTACTTC,CASRTGLETQYF
NA,TRBJ1-5,TRBV20-1,13,many,TGCAGTGCTAGTGGGGGGCGGGGGCAGCCCCAGCATTTT,CSASGGRGQPQHF
NA,TRBJ2-2,TRBV5-6,12,few,TGTGCCAGCAGCTCGGGGGTCGGGGAGCTGTTTTTT,CASSSGVGELFF
TRBD1,TRBJ2-7,TRBV5-1,12,NA,TGCGCCAGCAGCCCTGGACAGGGGCAGCAGTACTTC,CASSPGQGQQYF
NA,TRBJ2-7,TRBV20-1,13,few,TGCAGTGCTAGAGATGTTACGGGAGCCGAGCAGTACTTC,CSARDVTGAEQYF
NA,TRBJ2-1,TRBV7-6,16,NA,TGTGCCAGCAGCTTAGGGGGACCCGCGGCCTACAATGAGCAGTTCTTC,CASSLGGPAAYNEQFF
NA,TRBJ2-7,TRBV2,15,NA,TGTGCCAGCAGCCTTACTCAGGGTCGGGGCTACGAGCAGTACTTC,CASSLTQGRGYEQYF
NA,TRBJ2-2,TRBV11-2,15,many,TGTGCCAGCAGCTTTTTAAAGGGAAACACCGGGGAGCTGTTTTTT,CASSFLKGNTGELFF
NA,TRBJ2-1,TRBV7-9,14,few,TGTGCCAGCAGCTTAGGAGGGCCCTCGAATGAGCAGTTCTTC,CASSLGGPSNEQFF
TRBD1,TRBJ2-1,TRBV5-1,12,NA,TGCGCCAGCAGCTTAGAAGACAGGGTGAAGTTCTTC,CASSLEDRVKFF
NA,TRBJ2-1,TRBV6-1,14,few,TGTGCCAGCAGTGGCCGGACTACCCCCAATGAGCAGTTCTTC,CASSGRTTPNEQFF
NA,TRBJ2-3,TRBV4-3,14,many,TGCGCCAGCAGCCACGAGAAGGTGGGCCGTCCGCAGTATTTT,CASSHEKVGRPQYF
NA,TRBJ2-1,TRBV10-3,14,few,TGTGCCACCCAACAAATGGGGAAAAACAATGAGCAGTTCTTC,CATQQMGKNNEQFF
NA,TRBJ2-5,TRBV5-1,15,NA,TGCGCCAGCAGCGGAACAACAGGGACCGCAGAGACCCAGTACTTC,CASSGTTGTAETQYF
TRBD2,TRBJ2-2,TRBV7-2,15,once,TGTGCCAGTAAGGGGAGCGGGATTGACACCGGGGAGCTGTTTTTT,CASKGSGIDTGELFF
NA,TRBJ2-1,TRBV4-1,11,many,TGCGCCAGCAGCCAAGGTAATGAGCAGTTCTTC,CASSQGNEQFF
TRBD1,TRBJ2-6,TRBV28,16,NA,TGTGCCAGCAGGTGGGACAGGGACTCTGGGGCCAACGTCCTGACTTTC,CASRWDRDSGANVLTF